The clone carrying this T cell receptor (beta chain) was recorded many times. As yet, its antigen is unknown. This record belongs to a study of early T cells in non-severe SARS-CoV-2 infection. Study observations and caveats: Matching against VDJdb likely underestimated virus-specific expansions, favoring anti-spike CD8.

Trimming cost V 1 base and J 4 bases, with 8 bases left between them. The CDR3 consists of 13 residues. Germline V gene lookup returns CDR1 MNHNS and CDR2 SASEGT. Individual cDNA molecules received unique molecular identifiers during library preparation. TCRdb re-analysed the 5' RACE reads in MiXCR, keeping a single row per CDR3 protein. The sample records 80,000 or so distinct CDR3 sequences, about 14% being singletons. Sequences were obtained from whole blood. The origin of this receptor is an adult who was a healthcare worker with PCR-confirmed SARS-CoV-2 infection or an uninfected control (not recorded which). The chain recombines TRBV6-1 with TRBJ2-7; D might be TRBD2 (5 bases). As DNA, the CDR3 is TGTGCCAGCAGTGAAGTTCCGGGATACGAGCAGTACTTC. Its translation: CASSEVPGYEQYF.